This entry concerns a single T cell receptor (beta chain). The sample comes from a study of siplizumab effects on memory and regulatory T cells. CDR1 WNHNN and CDR2 SYGVQD come from the germline V gene (reference sequence). The CDR3 is 12 amino acids. The ends were cut back, 5 bases at V and 2 bases at J, with 7 bases in the middle. The protocol was immunoSEQ multiplex PCR, while the TCRdb copy is restricted to in-frame clones and leaves out a portion. The sample holds about 120,000 clones, roughly 94% seen once. The sequenced sample was non-Treg CD4+ T cells sorted from blood. The chain has TRBV10-1 and TRBJ2-7; tentatively, D is TRBD2 (6 bases). This TCR was sampled from a human donor in good health. The CDR3 protein is CASSPGAYEQYF. Here the CDR3 DNA reads TGCGCCAGCAGTCCGGGGGCCTACGAGCAGTACTTC.